The sequence of this T cell receptor (beta chain) was determined in a study of shared clonotypes between healthy human individuals. Naive CD4+ cells were CD45RA-selected; the remaining cells were memory. There are 15 residues in the CDR3. Trimming pared 0 bases from V and 1 base from J, leaving 9 bases between. Germline V CDR1 and CDR2: SEHNR, FQNEAQ (reference sequence). About this clone itself: What it binds is not known.

The data were produced by immunoSEQ multiplex PCR, yet TCRdb's version contains in-frame clones alone and is incomplete. The sample has about a million clones, about 70% seen once. Regarding the study as a whole: Naive subsets generally exceeded memory subsets in estimated richness. With few donors, the genetic and exposure-history diversity represented was limited.

This receptor was identified in a man aged 18 to 30 in good health. The genes are TRBV7-9 and TRBJ2-5; tentative D call: TRBD1 (6 bases). What was sequenced was memory CD4+ T cells sorted from blood. Subset of the sample: CD45RA-negative fraction. This chain's CDR3 is CASSLAVTGQETQYF. The CDR3 DNA reads TGTGCCAGCAGCTTAGCGGTGACAGGCCAAGAGACCCAGTACTTC. Based on the CDR3 plus reference TRBV7-9 and TRBJ2-5, the full variable domain is DTGVSQNPRHKITKRGQNVTFRCDPISEHNRLYWYRQTLGQGPEFLTYFQNEAQLEKSRLLSDRFSAERPKGSFSTLEIQRTEQGDSAMYLCASSLAVTGQETQYFGPGTRLLVL.